Sequencing of this TCR beta chain was carried out in a study of blood T cell repertoires in COVID-19. Study as a whole: Both acute and convalescent COVID-19 samples were obtained from the United States, Italy and Spain.

Libraries were prepared by immunoSEQ multiplex PCR; TCRdb keeps only in-frame clonotypes and omits some of them. This sample has a few hundred thousand clones, with 75% to 90% found just once. Grouping used clinical history reported by participants in a survey and questionnaire. Two negative PCRs, clearance, or symptom resolution were required of recovered Cohort 3 donors. The CDR3 covers 17 residues. J gave up 6 bases and V 5 bases, and 12 bases lay outside the gene matches. Germline V CDR1 and CDR2: SGHTA, FQGNSA. This clone was picked up one time. The origin of this receptor is a man aged 18 to 30 who had recovered from COVID-19. Material: PBMCs or T cells enriched from blood (not recorded which). This rearrangement joins TRBV7-2 to TRBJ1-6; 8 bases map to TRBD1. The CDR3 region is CASSQGTGASFNSPLHF. CDR3 DNA sequence: TGTGCCAGCAGCCAGGGGACAGGAGCCAGTTTTAATTCACCCCTCCACTTT.